This T cell receptor (beta chain) was documented in a study of neurological immune-mediated disorders. Study-level findings and limits: Because no CDR3 amino acid sequences were shared across subjects by expanded clones, private repertoires were suggested in all groups. A possible signature was seen in one related-CDR3 cluster, into which phylogenetic grouping placed the repertoires of 18 of 34 multiple sclerosis patients.

Unsorted libraries used 2 million PBMCs kept at -80 degrees C. Trimming removed 5 bases at V and 8 bases at J, with 15 bases between. CDR3 length: 13 residues. TCRdb recomputed calls from the 5' RACE reads with MiXCR, one row per CDR3 protein. The data contain around 130,000 distinct CDR3 sequences, roughly 3.2% of them singletons. About this clonotype: The antigen is undetermined.

The J gene is TRBJ1-2, the V gene TRBV12-3 or TRBV12-4; D unresolved. The receptor was derived from a woman in her 30s with multiple sclerosis. Sequencing was done on a sample of PBMCs. CDR3 loop: CASSPQGFKGYTF. The CDR3 DNA follows: TGTGCCAGCAGTCCCCAAGGATTCAAGGGCTACACCTTC.